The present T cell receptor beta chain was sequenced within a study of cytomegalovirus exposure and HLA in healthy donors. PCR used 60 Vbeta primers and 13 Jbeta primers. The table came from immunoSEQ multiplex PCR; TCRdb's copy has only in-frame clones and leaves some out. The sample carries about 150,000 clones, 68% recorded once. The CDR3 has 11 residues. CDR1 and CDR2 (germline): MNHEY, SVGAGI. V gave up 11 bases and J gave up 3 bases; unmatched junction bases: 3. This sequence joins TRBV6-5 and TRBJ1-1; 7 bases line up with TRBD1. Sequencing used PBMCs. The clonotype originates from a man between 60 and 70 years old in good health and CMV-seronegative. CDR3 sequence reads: CASQGDTEAFF. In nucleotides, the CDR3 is TGTGCCTCCCAGGGGGACACTGAAGCTTTCTTT.